In this sample, the clone carrying this TCR beta chain turned up once. The entry originates in a study of blood T cell repertoires in COVID-19. Original processing methods: Amplifying reference gene primers gave estimates of nucleated cell counts. Sequencing used immunoSEQ multiplex PCR; TCRdb keeps in-frame clones, though not all of them. Clone size and the V and J calls come from that table; the DNA yielded D and trimming. The table includes under 200,000 clones, around 90% detected once. The V end was cut by 0 bases, the J end by 8 bases, with 26 bases between. Per the germline V gene, CDR1 is MRHNA and CDR2 is SNTAGT. The CDR3 is 18 residues long.

This sequence was found in a man aged 45 to 65 who had recovered from COVID-19. The sequencing sample was made of peripheral blood. The genes are TRBV6-4 and TRBJ2-7; D is possibly TRBD2 (5 bases). The CDR3 nucleotides read TGTGCCAGCAGTGACTCCGGGTCTAACGTAGGAGGTATGGTTCAGCAGTACTTC. Residues: CASSDSGSNVGGMVQQYF.